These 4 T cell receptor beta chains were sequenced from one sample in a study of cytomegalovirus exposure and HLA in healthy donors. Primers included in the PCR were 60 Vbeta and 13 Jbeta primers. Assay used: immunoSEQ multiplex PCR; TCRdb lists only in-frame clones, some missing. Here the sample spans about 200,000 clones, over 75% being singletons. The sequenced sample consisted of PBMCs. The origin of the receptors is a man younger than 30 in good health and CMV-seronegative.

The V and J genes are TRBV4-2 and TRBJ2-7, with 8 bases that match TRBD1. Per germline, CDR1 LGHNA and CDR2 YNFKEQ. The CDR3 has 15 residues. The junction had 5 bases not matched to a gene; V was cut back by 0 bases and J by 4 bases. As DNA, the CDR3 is TGTGCCAGCAGCCAAGAGGCAGGGGGCAGTTACGAGCAGTACTTC. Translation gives CASSQEAGGSYEQYF.

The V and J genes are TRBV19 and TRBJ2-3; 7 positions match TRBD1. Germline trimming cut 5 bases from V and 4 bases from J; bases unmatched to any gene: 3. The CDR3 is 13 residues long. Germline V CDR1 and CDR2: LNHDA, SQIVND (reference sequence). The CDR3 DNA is TGTGCCAGTAGTGAGACAGGGTCAGATACGCAGTATTTT. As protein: CASSETGSDTQYF.

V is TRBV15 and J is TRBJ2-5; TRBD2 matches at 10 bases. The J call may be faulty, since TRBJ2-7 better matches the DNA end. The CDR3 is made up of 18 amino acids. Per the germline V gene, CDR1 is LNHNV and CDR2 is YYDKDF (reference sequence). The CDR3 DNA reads TGTGCCACCAGCGGATTCCCCCCTCTAGCGGGAGAGAGGTACGAGCAGTACTTC. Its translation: CATSGFPPLAGERYEQYF.

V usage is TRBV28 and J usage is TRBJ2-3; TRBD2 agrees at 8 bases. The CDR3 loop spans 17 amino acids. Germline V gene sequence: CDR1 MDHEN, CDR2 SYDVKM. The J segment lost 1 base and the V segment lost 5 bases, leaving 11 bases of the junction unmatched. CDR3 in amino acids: CASSPPGGSSGTDTQYF. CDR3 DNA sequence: TGTGCCAGCAGTCCACCGGGAGGGTCCTCCGGCACAGATACGCAGTATTTT.